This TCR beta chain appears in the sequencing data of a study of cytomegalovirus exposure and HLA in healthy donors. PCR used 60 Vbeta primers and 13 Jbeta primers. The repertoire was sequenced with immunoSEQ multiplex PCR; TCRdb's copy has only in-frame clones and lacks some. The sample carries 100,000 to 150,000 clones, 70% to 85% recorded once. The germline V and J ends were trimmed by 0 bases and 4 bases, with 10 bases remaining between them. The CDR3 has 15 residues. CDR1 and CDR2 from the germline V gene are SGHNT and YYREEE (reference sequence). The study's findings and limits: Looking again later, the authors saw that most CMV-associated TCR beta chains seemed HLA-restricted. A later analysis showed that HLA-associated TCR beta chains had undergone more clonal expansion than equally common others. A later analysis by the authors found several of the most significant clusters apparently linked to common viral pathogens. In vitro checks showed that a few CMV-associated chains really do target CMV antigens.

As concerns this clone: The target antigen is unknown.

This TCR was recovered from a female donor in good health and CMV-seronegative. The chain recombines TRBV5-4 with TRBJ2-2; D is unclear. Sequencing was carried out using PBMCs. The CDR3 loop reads CASSLAGGSTGELFF. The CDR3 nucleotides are TGTGCCAGCAGCTTGGCTGGCGGTAGCACCGGGGAGCTGTTTTTT.